Here is one T cell receptor beta chain with its context. Its target is unknown. The sequenced template was cDNA made from the entire isolated RNA. Only in-frame clones appear in the TCRdb table, and some are missing; sequencing was by immunoSEQ multiplex PCR. The data show approximately 26,000 clones, around three fifths seen once. The CDR3 loop spans 15 amino acids. The germline V gene encodes CDR1 SGDLS and CDR2 YYNGEE. V lost 0 bases to trimming and J lost 4 bases; unmatched junction nucleotides: 6. The data belong to a study of beta chain features in type 1 diabetes. CD4+ cells of the naive, central memory, regulatory and stem cell-like memory types were sorted via CD45RO/CCR7/CD25/CD127/CD95/CD27. Findings and caveats of the study: Researchers cautioned that cDNA sequencing could over-represent cells with high TCR expression. Moderately but significantly shorter TCRB CDR3s were found in Type 1 diabetes patients in all four CD4+ subsets. Patients showed naive, central memory and Treg TCRB repertoires that appeared more similar than those of healthy donors.

The sequenced sample was Tregs from blood. The V call is TRBV9, the J call TRBJ2-7, with 8 bases lining up with TRBD2. The source is a woman in her 30s with type 1 diabetes. The CDR3 spells CASSVVPGGLYEQYF. The CDR3, as DNA: TGTGCCAGCAGCGTAGTCCCGGGAGGGCTGTACGAGCAGTACTTC. Complete variable domain (other parts from reference TRBV9 and TRBJ2-7): DSGVTQTPKHLITATGQRVTLRCSPRSGDLSVYWYQQSLDQGLQFLIQYYNGEERAKGNILERFSAQQFPDLHSELNLSSLELGDSALYFCASSVVPGGLYEQYFGPGTRLTVT.